Listed below are T cell receptor beta chains from one sample, sequenced in a study of shared clonotypes between healthy human individuals. Repertoires were generated with immunoSEQ multiplex PCR, while TCRdb's copy carries only in-frame clones and drops some. The sample consists of hundreds of thousands of clones, about 92% of them appearing once. The material sequenced was naive CD8+ T cells sorted from blood. All receptors derive from a man aged 25 to 40 in good health. The CDR3 runs from the conserved cysteine through the conserved F or W. Fields, in order: D gene, J gene, clone size, V gene, CDR3 protein, CDR3 DNA. D genes are given only for firm matches. Only some rows state a clone size, as once, few, many or a class for expanded clones.

>.|TRBJ2-7|.|TRBV28
CASSSMTQPYEQYF
TGTGCCAGCAGCTCCATGACACAACCCTACGAGCAGTACTTC
>.|TRBJ1-2|.|TRBV27
CASSYKGANYGYTF
TGTGCCAGCAGTTACAAAGGGGCCAACTATGGCTACACCTTC
>TRBD1|TRBJ2-7|.|TRBV11-2
CASSRQGSYEQYF
TGTGCCAGCAGCAGACAGGGCTCCTACGAGCAGTACTTC
>TRBD1|TRBJ2-7|.|TRBV13
CASSPTGTGGREQYF
TGTGCCAGCAGCCCGACCGGGACAGGGGGTAGGGAGCAGTACTTC
>TRBD2|TRBJ2-7|.|TRBV28
CASNPVVIAGSYEQYF
TGTGCCAGCAACCCGGTCGTGATAGCGGGGTCCTACGAGCAGTACTTC
>.|TRBJ2-1|.|TRBV30
CAWTRVGGVNEQFF
TGTGCCTGGACGCGGGTTGGGGGTGTAAATGAGCAGTTCTTC
>.|TRBJ2-7|.|TRBV5-1
CASSLADRSYEQYF
TGCGCCAGCAGCTTGGCCGACAGATCCTACGAGCAGTACTTC
>TRBD1|TRBJ2-7|.|TRBV19
CASTPGTGPYEQYF
TGTGCCAGTACCCCCGGGACAGGACCCTACGAGCAGTACTTC
>TRBD2|TRBJ2-7|.|TRBV7-8
CASSLYAGELTYEQYF
TGTGCCAGCAGCTTATACGCGGGAGAGCTGACCTACGAGCAGTACTTC
>.|TRBJ1-5|.|TRBV30
CAWASDGDNNQPQHF
TGTGCCTGGGCCTCAGACGGGGATAACAATCAGCCCCAGCATTTT
>.|TRBJ2-3|once|TRBV27
CASSGTSSHTQYF
TGTGCCAGCAGTGGGACGTCCTCGCATACGCAGTATTTT
>TRBD2|TRBJ2-3|.|TRBV28
CASSFQLAGDRDTQYF
TGTGCCAGCAGTTTCCAACTAGCGGGAGATCGGGATACGCAGTATTTT
>TRBD2|TRBJ2-1|.|TRBV4-1
CASSQEASGRPVFF
TGCGCCAGCAGCCAAGAGGCTAGCGGGAGGCCTGTGTTCTTC